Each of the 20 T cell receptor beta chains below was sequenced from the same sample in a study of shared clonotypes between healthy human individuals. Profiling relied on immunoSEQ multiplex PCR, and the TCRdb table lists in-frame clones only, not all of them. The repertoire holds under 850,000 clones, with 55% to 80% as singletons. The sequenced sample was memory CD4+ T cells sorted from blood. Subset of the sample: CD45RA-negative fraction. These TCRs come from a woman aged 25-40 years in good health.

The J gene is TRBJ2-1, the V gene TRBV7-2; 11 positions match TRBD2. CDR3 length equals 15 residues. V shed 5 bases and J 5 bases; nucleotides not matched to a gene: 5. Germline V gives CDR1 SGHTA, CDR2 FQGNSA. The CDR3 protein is CASSPLTSGNNEQFF. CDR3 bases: TGTGCCAGCAGCCCCCTGACTAGCGGGAACAATGAGCAGTTCTTC.

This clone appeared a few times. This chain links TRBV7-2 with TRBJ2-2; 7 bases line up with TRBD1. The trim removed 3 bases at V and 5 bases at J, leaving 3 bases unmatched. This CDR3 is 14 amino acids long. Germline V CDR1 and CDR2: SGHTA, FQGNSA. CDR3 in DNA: TGTGCCAGCAGCTTTACAGGGGTAACCGGGGAGCTGTTTTTT. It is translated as CASSFTGVTGELFF.

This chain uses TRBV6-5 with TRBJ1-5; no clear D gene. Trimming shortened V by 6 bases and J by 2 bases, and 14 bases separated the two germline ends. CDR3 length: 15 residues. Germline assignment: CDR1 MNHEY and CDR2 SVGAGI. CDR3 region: CASRLRVGGNQPQHF. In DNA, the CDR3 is TGTGCCAGCAGACTGAGGGTGGGTGGCAATCAGCCCCAGCATTTT.

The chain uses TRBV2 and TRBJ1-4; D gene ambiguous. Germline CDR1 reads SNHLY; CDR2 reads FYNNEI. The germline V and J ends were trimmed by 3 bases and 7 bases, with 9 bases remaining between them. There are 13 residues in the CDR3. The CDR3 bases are TGTGCCAGCAGTGAGGAGGTTACTGAAAAACTGTTTTTT. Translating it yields CASSEEVTEKLFF.

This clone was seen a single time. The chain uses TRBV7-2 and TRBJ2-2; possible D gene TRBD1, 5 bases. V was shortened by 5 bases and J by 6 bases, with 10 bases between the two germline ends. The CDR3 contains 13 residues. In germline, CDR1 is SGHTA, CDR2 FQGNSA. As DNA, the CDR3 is TGTGCCAGCAGCCCGGAGACAGCCGGGGAGCTGTTTTTT. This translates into CASSPETAGELFF.

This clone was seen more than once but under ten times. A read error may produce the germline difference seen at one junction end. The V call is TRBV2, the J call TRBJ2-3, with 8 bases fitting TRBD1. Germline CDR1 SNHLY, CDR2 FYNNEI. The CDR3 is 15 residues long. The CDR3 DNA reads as TGTGCCAGCAGAGAAGACAGGGGCAACACAGATACGCAGTATTTT. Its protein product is CASREDRGNTDTQYF.

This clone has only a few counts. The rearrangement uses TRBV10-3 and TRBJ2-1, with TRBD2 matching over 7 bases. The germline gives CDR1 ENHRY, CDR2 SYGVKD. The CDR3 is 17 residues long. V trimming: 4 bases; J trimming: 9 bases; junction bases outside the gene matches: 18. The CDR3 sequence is CAISGRAGGRDGGEQFF. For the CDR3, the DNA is TGTGCCATCAGTGGTCGAGCCGGCGGGAGAGACGGGGGTGAGCAGTTCTTC.

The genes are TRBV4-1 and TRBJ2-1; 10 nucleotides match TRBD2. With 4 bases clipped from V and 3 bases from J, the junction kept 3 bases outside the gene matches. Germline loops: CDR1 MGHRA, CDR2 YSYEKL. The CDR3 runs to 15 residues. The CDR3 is CASSLRTSGYNEQFF. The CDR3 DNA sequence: TGCGCCAGCAGCCTCCGGACTAGCGGCTACAATGAGCAGTTCTTC.

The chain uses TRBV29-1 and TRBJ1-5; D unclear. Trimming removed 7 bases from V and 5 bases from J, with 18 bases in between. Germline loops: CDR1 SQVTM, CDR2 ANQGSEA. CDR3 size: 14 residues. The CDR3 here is CSAVTTIGDQPQHF. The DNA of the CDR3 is TGCAGCGCTGTGACAACAATAGGCGATCAGCCCCAGCATTTT.

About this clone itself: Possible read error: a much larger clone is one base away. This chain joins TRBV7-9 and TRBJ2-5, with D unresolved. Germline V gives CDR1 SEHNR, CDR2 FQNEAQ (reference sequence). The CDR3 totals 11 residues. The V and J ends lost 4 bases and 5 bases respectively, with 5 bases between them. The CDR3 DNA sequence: TGTGCCAGCAGCTACGGGGAGACCCAGTACTTC. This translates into CASSYGETQYF.

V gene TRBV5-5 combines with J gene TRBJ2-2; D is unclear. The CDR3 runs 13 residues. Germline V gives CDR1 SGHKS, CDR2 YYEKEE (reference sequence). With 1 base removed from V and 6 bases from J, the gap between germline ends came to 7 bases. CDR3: CASSLLQSGELFF. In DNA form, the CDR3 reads TGTGCCAGCAGCTTGTTACAGTCCGGGGAGCTGTTTTTT.

This chain's CDR3 is CASSPDRQETQYF. The CDR3 DNA sequence: TGTGCCAGCTCACCCGACAGACAAGAGACCCAGTACTTC. The chain is built from TRBV18 and TRBJ2-5; D perhaps matches TRBD1 (5 bases). This CDR3 contains 13 residues. Germline V gene lookup returns CDR1 KGHSH and CDR2 LQKENI. Trimming left V 3 bases short and J 2 bases short, with 7 bases between.

Here the CDR3 reads CASSERGGSETQYF. The CDR3 nucleotides read TGTGCCAGCAGTGAAAGGGGAGGGAGTGAGACCCAGTACTTC. J is TRBJ2-5 and V is TRBV6-1, with 7 positions matching TRBD2. The trim removed 2 bases at V and 5 bases at J, leaving 5 bases unmatched. CDR1 is MNHNS and CDR2 is SASEGT in the germline V gene. This CDR3 comprises 14 residues.

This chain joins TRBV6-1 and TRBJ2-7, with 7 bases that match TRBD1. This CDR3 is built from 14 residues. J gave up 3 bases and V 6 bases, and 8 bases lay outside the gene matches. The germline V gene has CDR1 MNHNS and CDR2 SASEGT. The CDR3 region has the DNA TGTGCCAGCAGGATAACAGGGGCCGGCTACGAGCAGTACTTC. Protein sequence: CASRITGAGYEQYF.

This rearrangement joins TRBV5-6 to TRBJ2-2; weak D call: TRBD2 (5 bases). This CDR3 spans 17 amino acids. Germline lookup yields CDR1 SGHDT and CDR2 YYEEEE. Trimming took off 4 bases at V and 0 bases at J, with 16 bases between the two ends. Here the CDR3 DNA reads TGTGCCAGCAGCAAGCGCCCCCTAGCCTCGAACACCGGGGAGCTGTTTTTT. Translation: CASSKRPLASNTGELFF. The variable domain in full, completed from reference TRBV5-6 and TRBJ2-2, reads DAGVTQSPTHLIKTRGQQVTLRCSPKSGHDTVSWYQQALGQGPQFIFQYYEEEERQRGNFPDRFSGHQFPNYSSELNVNALLLGDSALYLCASSKRPLASNTGELFFGEGSRLTVL.

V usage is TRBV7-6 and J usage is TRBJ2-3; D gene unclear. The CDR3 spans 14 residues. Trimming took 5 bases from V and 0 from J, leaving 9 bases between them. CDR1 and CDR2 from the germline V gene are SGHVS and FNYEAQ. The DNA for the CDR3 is TGTGCCAGCAGCCCCTCGGACAGCACAGATACGCAGTATTTT. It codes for CASSPSDSTDTQYF.

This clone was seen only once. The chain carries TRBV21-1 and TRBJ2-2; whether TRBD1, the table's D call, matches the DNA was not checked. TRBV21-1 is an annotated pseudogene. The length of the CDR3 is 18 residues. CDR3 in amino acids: CASSKGGQNRTNTGELFF. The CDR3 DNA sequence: TGTGCCAGCAGCAAAGGGGGGCAAAACAGGACGAACACCGGGGAGCTGTTTTTT.

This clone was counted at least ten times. Written as DNA, the CDR3 is TGCGCCAGCACCCGCCTAGCGGGAGGGCCAGTGGGCGCAGATACGCAGTATTTT. Translating gives CASTRLAGGPVGADTQYF. This chain connects TRBV5-1 to TRBJ2-3; TRBD2 aligns across 12 bases. With 6 bases clipped from V and 4 bases from J, the junction kept 15 bases outside the gene matches. Germline loops: CDR1 SGHRS, CDR2 YFSETQ. There are 18 residues in the CDR3.

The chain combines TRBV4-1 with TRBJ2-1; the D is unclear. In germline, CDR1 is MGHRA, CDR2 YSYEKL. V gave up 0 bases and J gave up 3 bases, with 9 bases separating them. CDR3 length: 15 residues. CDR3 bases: TGCGCCAGCAGCCAAGATAGTAGGCTCTACAATGAGCAGTTCTTC. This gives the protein CASSQDSRLYNEQFF.

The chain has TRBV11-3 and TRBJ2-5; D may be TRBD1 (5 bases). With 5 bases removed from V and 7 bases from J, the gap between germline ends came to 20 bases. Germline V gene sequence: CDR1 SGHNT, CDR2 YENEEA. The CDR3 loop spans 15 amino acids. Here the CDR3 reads CASSQTVLTSGTQYF. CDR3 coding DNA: TGTGCCAGCAGCCAGACAGTGCTAACGTCGGGGACCCAGTACTTC.